This T cell receptor (beta chain) was captured in a study of blood T cell repertoires in COVID-19. Unmatched junction bases numbered 3, after V lost 8 bases and J lost 6 bases. This CDR3 region has 13 residues. This table comes from immunoSEQ multiplex PCR, and its TCRdb copy is limited to in-frame clones, with some not included. In the table there are more than 150,000 clones, about 84% of which are singletons. Sequenced sample: peripheral blood. The receptor was isolated from a woman aged 30 to 39 with acute or convalescent COVID-19. V is TRBV12-3 or TRBV12-4 and J is TRBJ1-5, with 11 positions matching TRBD1. The CDR3 bases are TGTGCCAGCGGACAGGGGGCTGGTCAGCCCCAGCATTTT. As protein: CASGQGAGQPQHF.